Sequencing of this TCR beta chain was carried out in a study of OX40 agonist ivuxolimab in advanced cancers. Sequenced by immunoSEQ multiplex PCR; TCRdb stores in-frame clones only, minus some. The sample carries about 50,000 clones, around nine tenths recorded once. Germline lookup yields CDR1 GTSNPN and CDR2 SVGIG (reference sequence). V lost 3 bases and J lost 4, with 10 bases in between. This CDR3 comprises 12 residues. The J gene is TRBJ2-7, the V gene TRBV30; possible D gene TRBD1, 6 bases. This clonotype was sampled from an adult with an advanced solid tumor such as melanoma, head and neck, liver or kidney cancer. The material sequenced was CD4+ or CD8+ T cells sorted from blood, taken in a trial of the OX40 agonist ivuxolimab. CDR3 sequence: CAWRGRGYEQYF. DNA of the CDR3: TGTGCCTGGAGGGGCAGGGGATACGAGCAGTACTTC. The whole variable domain, filled in from reference TRBV30 and TRBJ2-7, reads SQTIHQWPATLVQPVGSPLSLECTVEGTSNPNLYWYRQAAGRGLQLLFYSVGIGQISSEVPQNLSASRPQDRQFILSSKKLLLSDSGFYLCAWRGRGYEQYFGPGTRLTVT.